This T cell receptor (delta chain) emerged from a study of human gamma delta and Vdelta1 T cells. Study-wide findings and caveats: Reportedly, Delta One T cells were polyclonal and broadly targeted acute myeloid leukemia.

The germline V and J ends were trimmed by 0 bases and 4 bases, with 15 bases remaining between them. This CDR3 spans 16 amino acids. Germline V gene lookup returns CDR1 TSWWSYY and CDR2 QGS. TCRdb re-processed the PCR reads via CATT. The data contain roughly 13,000 delta-chain clones, roughly 50% of them singletons. As regards this clone: The antigen is unknown.

This receptor was obtained from a human donor in good health. The sequenced material came from Vdelta1 gamma-delta T cells from blood grown in culture (DOT cells). V and J are TRDV1 and TRDJ1; no firm D call. Here the CDR3 reads CALGELSLSTIDKLIF. The CDR3 DNA reads as TGTGCTCTTGGGGAACTTTCCCTTAGCACTATCGATAAACTCATCTTT.